This passage covers 14 T cell receptor beta chains from one sample sequenced in a study of Graves' ophthalmopathy and Graves' hyperthyroidism. Researchers took RNA transcripts and amplified TCR beta CDR3 regions from them. Investigators did first-round RT-PCR with HTBI primers, then second-round multiplex PCR. Each CDR3 protein is one row after TCRdb ran MiXCR on the multiplex PCR reads. The table includes roughly 610,000 distinct CDR3 sequences, approximately 22% detected once. Sequences were obtained from peripheral blood. The receptors derive from a woman aged 18-29 years with stable Graves' hyperthyroidism. Some clones in this sample may be carry-over from other donors' samples.

This clonotype was seen many times. The CDR3 reads CASSAGDDLAKNIQYF. In DNA form, the CDR3 reads TGCGCCAGCAGCGCAGGGGACGACTTAGCCAAAAACATTCAGTACTTC. The genes are TRBV5-1 and TRBJ2-4; the D gene is possibly TRBD1 (6 bases). Germline V CDR1 and CDR2: SGHRS, YFSETQ. CDR3 length equals 16 residues. Trimming took 4 bases from V and 0 from J, leaving 14 bases between them.

This clonotype has ten or more counts. J is TRBJ1-6 and V is TRBV6-2 or TRBV6-3; no definite D call. The CDR3 loop spans 13 amino acids. Trimming took off 4 bases at V and 12 bases at J, with 13 bases between the two ends. Germline CDR1 is MNHEY and CDR2 is SVGEGT. For the CDR3, the DNA is TGTGCCAGCAGTTCTGACAACCATGAACCCCTCCACTTT. The encoded protein is CASSSDNHEPLHF.

In its sample, this clonotype was seen a few times. The chain recombines TRBV12-3 or TRBV12-4 with TRBJ1-1; 10 bases line up with TRBD1. V gave up 4 bases and J gave up 5 bases; unmatched junction bases: 4. There are 14 residues in the CDR3. In DNA, the CDR3 is TGTGCCAGCAGTTCGTGGACAGGGGGGACTGAAGCTTTCTTT. Translating gives CASSSWTGGTEAFF.

To note about this clonotype: A junction end diverges from the germline sequence, so it may reflect a read error. The rearrangement links TRBV6-1 to TRBJ2-4, with D perhaps matching TRBD1 (5 bases). Germline-derived CDR1 and CDR2 are MNHNS and SASEGT. This CDR3 comprises 15 residues. CDR3 residues: CAGSEQAVAKNIQYF. DNA for the CDR3: TGTGCCGGCAGTGAACAGGCGGTAGCCAAAAACATTCAGTACTTC.

This clonotype was picked up many times. This chain links TRBV30 with TRBJ2-2, with D maybe TRBD1 (6 bases). CDR1 is GTSNPN and CDR2 is SVGIG in the germline V gene (reference sequence). V lost 3 bases to trimming and J lost 6 bases, with 14 bases between them. CDR3 length: 14 amino acids. CDR3 residues: CAWRLGGLAGELFF. The CDR3 DNA reads as TGTGCCTGGAGATTAGGGGGATTGGCCGGGGAGCTGTTTTTT.

This clonotype was counted at least ten times. This sequence joins TRBV5-1 and TRBJ2-7; D remains unclear. V dropped 0 bases and J dropped 2 bases, with 9 bases sitting between them. Germline CDR1 and CDR2: SGHRS and YFSETQ. The CDR3 runs to 14 residues. Here the CDR3 DNA reads TGCGCCAGCAGCTTGGGGTCCCAAACCTACGAGCAGTACTTC. It codes for CASSLGSQTYEQYF.

With respect to this clonotype: A single base separates this from a much larger clone, so it may be a read error. The CDR3 DNA is TGTGCCAGCAGCGGATCCGACAGGGGGCCAGCCGGGGAGCTGATTTTT. This encodes CASSGSDRGPAGELIF. The J gene is TRBJ2-2, the V gene TRBV2, with 10 bases identical to TRBD1. This CDR3 spans 16 amino acids. Germline V gene sequence: CDR1 SNHLY, CDR2 FYNNEI.

This chain joins TRBV7-3 and TRBJ2-2; 9 nucleotides align to TRBD1. There are 17 residues in the CDR3. In germline, CDR1 is SGHTA, CDR2 FQGTGA. The V and J ends lost 5 bases and 4 bases, in that order; junction bases with no gene match: 11. The CDR3 protein is CASSTGPGTGSTGELFF. The CDR3 DNA reads TGTGCCAGCAGCACCGGTCCCGGGACAGGGTCCACCGGGGAGCTGTTTTTT. Supplemented by reference TRBV7-3 and TRBJ2-2, the full variable domain reads GAGVSQTPSNKVTEKGKYVELRCDPISGHTALYWYRQSLGQGPEFLIYFQGTGAADDSGLPNDRFFAVRPEGSVSTLKIQRTERGDSAVYLCASSTGPGTGSTGELFFGEGSRLTVL.

Many counts were recorded for this clonotype. V gene TRBV7-6 combines with J gene TRBJ2-7; 7 bases fit TRBD1. This CDR3 comprises 14 residues. Germline CDR1 is SGHVS and CDR2 is FNYEAQ. V shed 5 bases and J 2 bases; nucleotides not matched to a gene: 6. CDR3 residues: CASSPGDRPYEQYF. The CDR3 DNA reads as TGTGCCAGCAGCCCCGGGGACAGACCCTACGAGCAGTACTTC. The whole variable domain, filled in from reference TRBV7-6 and TRBJ2-7, reads GAGVSQSPRYKVTKRGQDVALRCDPISGHVSLYWYRQALGQGPEFLTYFNYEAQQDKSGLPNDRFSAERPEGSISTLTIQRTEQRDSAMYRCASSPGDRPYEQYFGPGTRLTVT.

This clonotype was observed at least ten times. This chain uses TRBV12-3 or TRBV12-4 with TRBJ2-7, with no clear D. This CDR3 has 14 residues. Trimming pared 3 bases from V and 4 bases from J, leaving 13 bases between. In DNA, the CDR3 is TGTGCCAGCAGTTTGCGCGACGGACCTTACGAGCAGTACTTC. Translation: CASSLRDGPYEQYF.

This clonotype appeared many times. The rearrangement uses TRBV7-7 and TRBJ2-2; the D is unclear. Germline CDR1 reads SSHAT; CDR2 reads FNYEAQ (reference sequence). V lost 1 base and J 6 bases, leaving 12 bases between the germline ends. The CDR3 is 15 residues long. CDR3 in DNA: TGTGCCAGCAGCTTAGAAGGCCTTTTGGCCGGGGAGCTGTTTTTT. Amino acids: CASSLEGLLAGELFF.

In this sample, this clonotype turned up a few times. The chain carries TRBV10-3 and TRBJ1-3; D gene unclear. V lost 3 bases and J lost 2, with 14 bases in between. This CDR3 has 16 residues. Germline V gives CDR1 ENHRY, CDR2 SYGVKD. CDR3 protein: CAISDKGGLTGNTIYF. The CDR3 coding sequence is TGTGCCATCAGTGATAAAGGAGGGTTAACTGGAAACACCATATATTTT.

This clonotype has at least ten counts. The J gene is TRBJ1-3, the V gene TRBV10-3; TRBD1 matches 7 bases. Per the germline V gene, CDR1 is ENHRY and CDR2 is SYGVKD. Trimming cost V 11 bases and J 3 bases; bases outside gene matches: 16. The CDR3 sequence is 16 residues long. CDR3 DNA sequence: TGTGCCGGGCGTACGGGAGACAGGGTATTTGGAAACACCATATATTTT. This codes for CAGRTGDRVFGNTIYF.

This clonotype was detected many times. V gene TRBV7-3 combines with J gene TRBJ1-6; D unresolved. The germline CDR1 and CDR2 sequences are SGHTA and FQGTGA. V gave up 1 base and J gave up 7 bases, with 11 bases separating them. The CDR3 runs to 15 residues. CDR3: CASSLNSLGNSPLHF. The CDR3 nucleotides read TGTGCCAGCAGCTTAAATTCCCTGGGGAATTCACCCCTCCACTTT.